The sample holds many counts of the clone carrying this TCR beta chain. This specimen belongs to a study of T cells in Graves' hyperthyroidism and ophthalmopathy. TCR beta CDR3 regions were amplified from RNA transcripts. Researchers ran a first-round RT-PCR on the TCR CDR3 using the HTBI primer set. TCRdb re-called the multiplex PCR reads with MiXCR, one entry per CDR3 protein. Of around 540,000 distinct CDR3 sequences listed, about half were seen once; the top ten hold 8.2%. The CDR3 extends over 11 amino acids. The germline CDR1 and CDR2 sequences are SNHLY and FYNNEI. The V gene lost 7 bases and the J gene lost 3 bases, with 6 bases spanning the gap.

The TCR comes from a woman in her late teens or twenties with Graves' hyperthyroidism. The rearrangement joins TRBV2 to TRBJ1-2, with unresolved D. Input material: peripheral blood or thyroid tissue (not recorded which). The CDR3 loop reads CASKAYYGYTF. CDR3 nucleotides: TGTGCCAGCAAGGCCTACTATGGCTACACCTTC. Supplemented by reference TRBV2 and TRBJ1-2, the full variable domain reads EPEVTQTPSHQVTQMGQEVILRCVPISNHLYFYWYRQILGQKVEFLVSFYNNEISEKSEIFDDQFSVERPDGSNFTLKIRSTKLEDSAMYFCASKAYYGYTFGSGTRLTVV.